Listed here are 30 T cell receptor beta chains from one sample, sequenced in a study of blood T cells in healthy people across ages. It was with a sample-barcoded 5' primer and a J-beta primer mix that a second PCR of roughly 7 to 12 cycles was run. Using its own MiXCR run on the 5' RACE reads, TCRdb lists one record per CDR3 protein. Here the sample spans roughly 500,000 distinct CDR3 sequences, 20% to 30% being singletons. The data also belong to a second study, concerning T cells of mothers and their children.

Sequencing input: blood. The source of these receptors is a boy between 10 and 17 years old in good health.

The chain joins TRBV6-4 to TRBJ2-3; 9 bases map to TRBD1. Trimming removed 2 bases from V and 2 bases from J; junction bases left unmatched: 2. Germline CDR1 reads MRHNA; CDR2 reads SNTAGT. This CDR3 comprises 15 residues. Here the CDR3 reads CASSDRTGDTDTQYF. CDR3 DNA: TGTGCCAGCAGTGACCGGACAGGGGACACAGATACGCAGTATTTT.

Comment on this clonotype: At one end, the junction sequence differs from germline, possibly due to a read error. The V gene is TRBV12-3 or TRBV12-4, the J gene TRBJ2-5, with D perhaps given as TRBD1 or TRBD2 (5 bases each). TRBJ2-7 matches the DNA end more closely, so the J call is doubtful. The CDR3 is made up of 15 amino acids. CDR3 residues: CVSSTAGSGTYEQYF. The CDR3 coding sequence is TGTGTCAGCAGTACAGCAGGGAGCGGAACCTACGAGCAGTACTTC.

This chain joins TRBV4-1 and TRBJ1-2; D is possibly TRBD1 (5 bases). Germline lookup yields CDR1 MGHRA and CDR2 YSYEKL. Trimming removed 1 base from V and 2 bases from J, with 8 bases in between. The CDR3 consists of 14 residues. The CDR3 reads CASSQVPGNYGYTF. The CDR3, as DNA: TGCGCCAGCAGCCAAGTTCCAGGGAACTATGGCTACACCTTC.

There are a few counts of this clonotype. The genes are TRBV28 and TRBJ2-3; 9 bases match TRBD2. V was pared by 3 bases and J by 6 bases, with 7 bases of the junction left unmatched. Germline loops: CDR1 MDHEN, CDR2 SYDVKM. The CDR3 runs to 15 residues. CDR3 loop: CASSFGGAGGDTQYF. CDR3 in DNA: TGTGCCAGCAGTTTTGGGGGCGCGGGAGGGGATACGCAGTATTTT.

This chain links TRBV9 with TRBJ2-2; D possibly uses TRBD1 or TRBD2 (5 bases each). V shed 2 bases and J shed 7 bases, with 12 bases lying between them. This CDR3 spans 14 amino acids. Germline CDR1 SGDLS, CDR2 YYNGEE. CDR3 residues: CASSVLGTGGELFF. For the CDR3, the DNA is TGTGCCAGCAGCGTGTTGGGGACGGGCGGGGAGCTGTTTTTT. Filled out from reference TRBV9 and TRBJ2-2, the complete variable domain reads DSGVTQTPKHLITATGQRVTLRCSPRSGDLSVYWYQQSLDQGLQFLIQYYNGEERAKGNILERFSAQQFPDLHSELNLSSLELGDSALYFCASSVLGTGGELFFGEGSRLTVL.

The chain couples TRBV6-1 to TRBJ2-4; tentative D call: TRBD1 (6 bases). The CDR3 totals 14 residues. CDR1 MNHNS and CDR2 SASEGT come from the germline V gene. Trimming shortened V by 7 bases and J by 0 bases, and 10 bases separated the two germline ends. CDR3 region: CASNRGIAKNIQYF. The CDR3 DNA reads as TGTGCCAGCAATAGGGGGATAGCCAAAAACATTCAGTACTTC.

The chain couples TRBV11-2 to TRBJ1-6; possible D gene TRBD1, 5 bases. This CDR3 contains 16 residues. CDR1 is SGHAT, CDR2 FQNNGV, per germline. With 1 base removed from V and 4 bases from J, the gap between germline ends came to 11 bases. This chain's CDR3 is CASSLAATAYNSPLHF. Here the CDR3 DNA reads TGTGCCAGCAGCTTAGCGGCGACAGCTTATAATTCACCCCTCCACTTT.

The sample holds a few counts of this clonotype. The chain is built from TRBV20-1 and TRBJ2-3, with TRBD2 matching 7 bases. Looked up from germline, CDR1 is DFQATT and CDR2 is SNEGSKA (reference sequence). This CDR3 has 12 residues. V was clipped by 6 bases and J by 3 bases; unmatched bases: 3. CDR3 amino acids: CSATGGTDTQYF. The CDR3 nucleotides are TGCAGTGCCACGGGGGGTACAGATACGCAGTATTTT.

This clonotype was seen only a few times. The germline gene is not matched at one end of the junction; a read error may be the cause. The chain employs TRBV28 and TRBJ2-3, with D tentatively TRBD2 (6 bases). The CDR3 contains 14 residues. Germline loops: CDR1 MDHEN, CDR2 SYDVKM. The CDR3 region has the DNA TGTGCCAGCAGTTTTGGGGGGAGGTCAGATACGCAGTACTTT. The encoded protein is CASSFGGRSDTQYF.

This clonotype has only a few counts. The chain couples TRBV27 to TRBJ2-5; TRBD2 agrees at 15 bases. The germline V gene encodes CDR1 MNHEY and CDR2 SMNVEV (reference sequence). This CDR3 has 16 residues. V trimming: 6 bases; J trimming: 5 bases; junction bases outside the gene matches: 7. CDR3 sequence: CASRDPGLAGGETQYF. The CDR3 bases are TGTGCCAGCAGAGATCCGGGACTAGCGGGAGGTGAGACCCAGTACTTC.

This clonotype appeared a few times. This sequence joins TRBV5-1 and TRBJ2-2; D remains ambiguous. Trimming shortened V by 0 bases and J by 3 bases, and 18 bases separated the two germline ends. Germline CDR1 and CDR2: SGHRS and YFSETQ. The CDR3 contains 18 residues. CDR3 DNA sequence: TGCGCCAGCAGCTTGGAACACCCCTCTTCCACCGACACCGGGGAGCTGTTTTTT. This translates into CASSLEHPSSTDTGELFF.

This clonotype was seen repeatedly, ten times or more. V and J are TRBV4-1 and TRBJ1-1; the D gene is possibly TRBD1 (6 bases). The germline V gene encodes CDR1 MGHRA and CDR2 YSYEKL. This CDR3 contains 13 residues. Trimming cost V 4 bases and J 3 bases, with 9 bases left between them. The CDR3 loop is CASSPTGYTEAFF. In DNA, the CDR3 is TGCGCCAGCAGCCCTACAGGGTACACTGAAGCTTTCTTT.

This clonotype was observed a few times. This chain joins TRBV6-6 and TRBJ2-2; no firm D call. The germline V and J ends were trimmed by 7 bases and 4 bases, with 10 bases remaining between them. Per the germline V gene, CDR1 is MNHNY and CDR2 is SVGAGI (reference sequence). The CDR3 is made up of 13 amino acids. Here the CDR3 reads CASTLSVTGELFF. As DNA, the CDR3 is TGTGCCAGCACCCTCAGTGTCACCGGGGAGCTGTTTTTT.

The chain joins TRBV29-1 to TRBJ2-1; D not certain. Germline lookup yields CDR1 SQVTM and CDR2 ANQGSEA. Trimming stripped 7 bases from V and 0 bases from J, with 13 bases between. This CDR3 region has 14 residues. CDR3: CSARTDSSYNEQFF. The CDR3 DNA reads as TGCAGCGCCCGTACAGATAGCTCCTACAATGAGCAGTTCTTC.

The chain joins TRBV5-1 to TRBJ2-5; 7 positions match TRBD2. The J call could be wrong; TRBJ2-7 is a better fit for the DNA end. The CDR3 contains 17 residues. CDR1 is SGHRS, CDR2 YFSETQ, per germline. The CDR3 here is CASSSAVTSDYSYEQYF. Here the CDR3 DNA reads TGCGCCAGCAGCTCGGCAGTTACTAGCGACTACTCCTACGAGCAGTACTTC.

This rearrangement joins TRBV5-5 to TRBJ2-7; D remains ambiguous. Trimming removed 7 bases from V and 5 bases from J, with 16 bases in between. This CDR3 has 13 amino acids. CDR1 and CDR2 from the germline V gene are SGHKS and YYEKEE (reference sequence). As DNA, the CDR3 is TGTGCCAGCGGCTCGCCCCTCAAGAACGAGCAGTACTTC. Amino acid sequence: CASGSPLKNEQYF.

The sample holds a few counts of this clonotype. The chain is built from TRBV7-2 and TRBJ2-3; TRBD2 is a possible D gene (6 bases). V was shortened by 3 bases and J by 0 bases, with 19 bases between the two germline ends. This CDR3 has 18 residues. Germline CDR1 and CDR2: SGHTA and FQGNSA. In DNA form, the CDR3 reads TGTGCCAGCAGCTTCCTCCGTAGGATAGCGGCTAGCACAGATACGCAGTATTTT. It translates to CASSFLRRIAASTDTQYF.

The CDR3 DNA sequence: TGTGCCAGCAGCGATACCCCCGGACTACAAGAGACCCAGTACTTC. Amino acids: CASSDTPGLQETQYF. The chain combines TRBV7-2 with TRBJ2-5; a possible D gene is TRBD2 (6 bases). Germline CDR1 SGHTA, CDR2 FQGNSA. Trimming took off 5 bases at V and 2 bases at J, with 15 bases between the two ends. This CDR3 is 15 amino acids long.

This clonotype has only a few counts. J is TRBJ2-7 and V is TRBV28, with D possibly being TRBD1 or TRBD2 (5 bases each). Trimming pared 3 bases from V and 6 bases from J, leaving 18 bases between. CDR1 and CDR2 (germline): MDHEN, SYDVKM. This CDR3 contains 15 residues. The CDR3 reads CASSFVGTAVGEQYF. CDR3 nucleotides: TGTGCCAGCAGTTTTGTAGGGACGGCAGTGGGCGAGCAGTACTTC.

The J gene is TRBJ2-6, the V gene TRBV6-2 or TRBV6-3; D not certain. The CDR3 is made up of 15 amino acids. The ends were cut back, 6 bases at V and 3 bases at J, with 12 bases in the middle. Germline loops: CDR1 MNHEY, CDR2 SVGEGT. The CDR3 loop is CASSDENFGANVLTF. CDR3 DNA sequence: TGTGCCAGCAGCGATGAGAATTTTGGGGCCAACGTCCTGACTTTC.

The gene calls are TRBV6-1 and TRBJ2-5; 14 bases line up with TRBD2. V was clipped by 7 bases and J by 9 bases; unmatched bases: 13. The germline V gene has CDR1 MNHNS and CDR2 SASEGT. This CDR3 region has 16 residues. The CDR3 DNA reads as TGTGCCAGCACCCATGGACTAGCGGGGGGCCCCTTGGCCCAGTACTTC. As protein: CASTHGLAGGPLAQYF.

There are a few counts of this clonotype. The rearrangement joins TRBV6-5 to TRBJ1-1, with D unresolved. The germline V and J ends were trimmed by 6 bases and 3 bases, with 14 bases remaining between them. Germline V lookup: CDR1 MNHEY, CDR2 SVGAGI. The length of the CDR3 is 14 residues. Here the CDR3 reads CASSLMEEYTEAFF. CDR3 in DNA: TGTGCCAGCAGCTTGATGGAAGAATACACTGAAGCTTTCTTT.

A few counts support this clonotype. The chain recombines TRBV12-3 or TRBV12-4 with TRBJ2-5; D is unresolved. CDR3 size: 14 residues. V lost 2 bases to trimming and J lost 6 bases, with 13 bases between them. Here the CDR3 DNA reads TGTGCCAGCAGTTTATTCTTCGACGAAAAGACCCAGTACTTC. Translated, it gives CASSLFFDEKTQYF.

This clonotype was seen a few times. The CDR3 coding sequence is TGTGCCAGCAGAATAGCGGGAGGGTCAGCTGATACGCAGTATTTT. Its translation is CASRIAGGSADTQYF. The chain carries TRBV6-1 and TRBJ2-3; TRBD2 matches 11 bases. This CDR3 is built from 15 residues. After removal of 6 bases from V and 6 bases from J, the junction contained 8 bases not matched to a gene. Looked up from germline, CDR1 is MNHNS and CDR2 is SASEGT.

The gene calls are TRBV20-1 and TRBJ1-1; tentative D call: TRBD1 (5 bases). V was cut by 0 bases and J by 3 bases, with 20 bases left in between. The CDR3 is 17 amino acids. Germline V gene lookup returns CDR1 DFQATT and CDR2 SNEGSKA (reference sequence). CDR3 protein: CSARENRDSLGDTEAFF. For the CDR3, the DNA is TGCAGTGCTAGAGAGAACCGGGACTCCCTTGGGGACACTGAAGCTTTCTTT.

The chain employs TRBV20-1 and TRBJ2-1, with D tentatively TRBD1 or TRBD2 (5 bases each). Germline loops: CDR1 DFQATT, CDR2 SNEGSKA (reference sequence). V was trimmed by 1 base and J by 0 bases, leaving 10 bases between them. This CDR3 region has 15 residues. DNA for the CDR3: TGCAGTGCTAGAGGTCCAGGGAGCTCCTACAATGAGCAGTTCTTC. Translation: CSARGPGSSYNEQFF.

This clonotype was picked up a small number of times. V usage is TRBV3-1 and J usage is TRBJ2-5; 9 bases fit TRBD1. Near its end, the DNA agrees better with TRBJ2-7, so the J call may be wrong. The length of the CDR3 is 16 residues. From germline, CDR1 is LGHDT and CDR2 YNNKEL (reference sequence). CDR3 DNA: TGTGCCAGCAGCCAAGAGGGGACAGGGCTAAGCTACGAGCAGTACTTC. Translation: CASSQEGTGLSYEQYF.

In this sample, this clonotype turned up many times. J is TRBJ2-1 and V is TRBV24-1; 7 bases fit TRBD1. The CDR3 consists of 20 residues. CDR1 is KGHDR and CDR2 is SFDVKD in the germline V gene. The V and J ends lost 5 bases and 0 bases, in that order; junction bases with no gene match: 18. CDR3 in amino acids: CATSARGRGNFLSSYNEQFF. In nucleotides, the CDR3 is TGTGCCACCAGTGCAAGGGGCAGGGGGAATTTTTTGAGCTCCTACAATGAGCAGTTCTTC.

This rearrangement joins TRBV29-1 to TRBJ2-7; 11 nucleotides match TRBD2. Germline-derived CDR1 and CDR2 are SQVTM and ANQGSEA. The CDR3 has 22 amino acids. The chain's CDR3 is CRRPTVETRRLAGGASSYEQYF. The CDR3 region has the DNA TGCAGACGACCTACCGTTGAAACTCGGCGGCTAGCGGGGGGCGCGAGCTCCTACGAGCAGTACTTC.

This clonotype appeared a few times. The chain uses TRBV4-1 and TRBJ2-1; D might be TRBD1 or TRBD2, each matching 5 bases. The ends were cut back, 0 bases at V and 2 bases at J, with 11 bases in the middle. The CDR3 runs 16 residues. Germline V gene data show CDR1 as MGHRA and CDR2 as YSYEKL. CDR3 amino acids: CASSQDAMGAYNEQFF. The CDR3, as DNA: TGCGCCAGCAGCCAAGATGCGATGGGGGCCTACAATGAGCAGTTCTTC.